This T cell receptor (beta chain) appears in the sequencing data of a study of cytomegalovirus exposure and HLA in healthy donors. Study information: HLA-typed donors contributed some 83 million unique TCRs, which were held in an early data release. Notes on the study in general: There were reportedly fewer N-insertions in an Asian-associated ancestry cluster than the roughly 670-donor mean, in a later analysis.

About this clone: What it binds is not known.

Researchers ran the PCR with 60 Vbeta and 13 Jbeta primers. Profiling relied on immunoSEQ multiplex PCR, and the TCRdb table lists in-frame clones only, not all of them. The sample has some 48,000 clones. The CDR3 is 15 residues long. Germline V gene data show CDR1 as LGHNT and CDR2 as FRNRAP. The V and J ends lost 5 bases and 5 bases, in that order; junction bases with no gene match: 11. The sample consisted of PBMCs. This sequence was found in a male donor in good health and CMV-seropositive. J is TRBJ1-1 and V is TRBV12-5, with TRBD1 matching 7 bases. CDR3 protein: CASGPGQDLRTEAFF. CDR3 DNA: TGTGCTAGTGGTCCAGGACAGGACTTGAGGACTGAAGCTTTCTTT.